The rows below give T cell receptor beta chains drawn from one sample of a study of blood T cell repertoires in COVID-19. Method: immunoSEQ multiplex PCR; TCRdb's copy keeps in-frame clones and lacks some. The sample shows 220,000 or so clones, around nine tenths of them seen only once. Sequencing was carried out using peripheral blood. The source of these receptors is a man aged 60-69 years who had recovered from COVID-19. The conserved cysteine and the conserved F or W are not part of the CDR3 here. Part of the rows lack a size; the others show once, few, many or a class for expanded clones.

>TRBJ2-2|TRBV5-1|NA
ASSQSGELF
>TRBJ1-2|TRBV18|NA
ASSPWGVDYGYT
>TRBJ2-7|TRBV5-1|NA
ASSFDRAEQY
>TRBJ2-1|TRBV28|NA
ASSSPPRGAGEQF
>TRBJ2-2|TRBV18|NA
ASSPALSGNTGELF
>TRBJ2-7|TRBV9|NA
ASSPARGGTWEQY
>TRBJ1-5|TRBV19|NA
ASSILPYPNSNQPQH
>TRBJ2-7|TRBV5-1|NA
ASSEQGEPYEQY
>TRBJ2-2|TRBV12-3/TRBV12-4|NA
ASSTTATGELF
>TRBJ1-1|TRBV19|NA
ASSMTGTVNTEAF
>TRBJ1-5|TRBV2|NA
ASSVLAGGDQPQH
>TRBJ1-1|TRBV5-5|NA
ASSIPPGTVNTEAF
>TRBJ1-4|TRBV7-9|NA
ASSAQGVREKLF
>TRBJ1-5|TRBV2|NA
ASSEERTSDQPQH
>TRBJ2-4|TRBV9|NA
ASSVSGRGNIQY
>TRBJ1-5|TRBV5-4|NA
ASSLGGTGNNQPQH
>TRBJ2-1|TRBV4-1|NA
ASSQLDMGLAGEQF
>TRBJ1-4|TRBV5-1|NA
ASSLDEGASEKLF
>TRBJ2-7|TRBV15|NA
ATPRDSVYEQY
>TRBJ2-7|TRBV5-4|few
ASSLKTGQGAEQY
>TRBJ1-5|TRBV6-2/TRBV6-3|NA
ASSYSDTFSNQPQH
>TRBJ2-3|TRBV11-2|NA
ASSLVGGRTTDTQY
>TRBJ1-5|TRBV18|once
ASSPQSGTGNQPQH
>TRBJ2-1|TRBV6-5|NA
ASSGVRRDAEQF
>TRBJ1-2|TRBV5-6|NA
ASSLRQGGGYT
>TRBJ1-1|TRBV5-1|NA
ASSLSPVSNTEAF
>TRBJ1-1|TRBV4-1|NA
ASSPTEVAGAF
>TRBJ2-3|TRBV5-4|once
ASSSGRGDTQY
>TRBJ2-1|TRBV19|NA
ASSTQRTGSSYNEQF
>TRBJ2-5|TRBV13|NA
ASSLVGGGEQETQY
>TRBJ1-6|TRBV6-6|few
ASSPTRTGVSSPLH
>TRBJ1-1|TRBV11-2|NA
ASNFGGDTEAF
>TRBJ1-1|TRBV5-1|NA
ASSGSGGALNTEAF
>TRBJ2-2|TRBV7-7|NA
ASSLAPGVPGELF
>TRBJ1-2|TRBV7-2|NA
ASTDPGTESFYGYT